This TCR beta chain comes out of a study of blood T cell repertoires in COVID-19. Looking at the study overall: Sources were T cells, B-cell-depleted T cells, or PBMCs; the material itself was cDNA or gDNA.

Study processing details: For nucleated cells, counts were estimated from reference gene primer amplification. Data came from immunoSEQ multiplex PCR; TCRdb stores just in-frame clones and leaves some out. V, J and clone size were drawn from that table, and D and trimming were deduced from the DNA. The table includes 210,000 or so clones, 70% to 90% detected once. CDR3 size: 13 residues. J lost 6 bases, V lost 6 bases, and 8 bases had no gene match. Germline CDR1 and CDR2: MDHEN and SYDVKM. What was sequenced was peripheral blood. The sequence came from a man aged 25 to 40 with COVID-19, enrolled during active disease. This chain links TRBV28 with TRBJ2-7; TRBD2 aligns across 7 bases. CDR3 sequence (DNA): TGTGCCAGCAGGCTTGGGACTATAGCCGAGCAGTACTTC. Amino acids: CASRLGTIAEQYF.